What follows is one TCR beta chain and its context. Its specificity is not known. The time point denotes: week 5, during vaccination. The study gave 300 ug of mutant IDH1 20-mer peptide per vaccine dose, with topical imiquimod. The record originates from a study of a mutant IDH1 vaccine in newly diagnosed glioma. Study-wide context: Patients were started on vaccination 4-6 weeks after radiotherapy alone, or with temozolomide cycles. Former treatment meant radiotherapy, temozolomide, or both; the majority had gotten both.

Study results and limitations: Seemingly, pseudoprogression had no relation to changes in the top peripheral T cell clonotypes. The vaccine induced immune responses, and these occurred in roughly 93% of patients.

From germline, CDR1 is SGHTA and CDR2 FQGNSA. Germline trimming cut 6 bases from V and 2 bases from J; bases unmatched to any gene: 3. The CDR3 spans 16 residues. The repertoire was sequenced with immunoSEQ multiplex PCR; TCRdb's copy has only in-frame clones and lacks some. This sample carries approximately 80,000 clones, roughly 90% of them seen once, and the ten largest clones take approximately 0.6%. The rearrangement uses TRBV7-2 and TRBJ2-1; 14 nucleotides line up with TRBD2. The TCR sequence derives from a woman in her forties or fifties with glioma. The sample here was PBMCs, taken from a glioma patient whose treatment included an IDH1 peptide vaccine. The CDR3 spells CASRSGLAGAYNEQFF. In nucleotides, the CDR3 is TGTGCCAGCAGATCGGGACTAGCGGGGGCCTACAATGAGCAGTTCTTC.